This entry lists 25 T cell receptor beta chains sequenced from one sample in a study of T cell changes during pregnancy in multiple sclerosis. Assay: immunoSEQ multiplex PCR; the TCRdb copy retains only in-frame clones and omits some. Among around 60,000 clones listed, 89% were seen once. The sequenced sample was peripheral blood, obtained in the first trimester of pregnancy. Receptors were obtained from a female donor with multiple sclerosis, enrolled in a pregnancy study.

The gene calls are TRBV4-2 and TRBJ2-5; maybe TRBD2 (5 bases). Per germline, CDR1 LGHNA and CDR2 YNFKEQ. CDR3 length: 15 amino acids. With 2 bases removed from V and 1 base from J, the gap between germline ends came to 11 bases. The CDR3 here is CASSQLARSQETQYF. The CDR3 bases are TGTGCCAGCAGCCAACTAGCCAGGAGCCAAGAGACCCAGTACTTC.

CDR3 nucleotide sequence: TGTGCCAGCAGTTACTCCCCAGGGGCTGGAAACACCATATATTTT. Translation: CASSYSPGAGNTIYF. The chain couples TRBV6-5 to TRBJ1-3, with D perhaps matching TRBD1 (6 bases). Germline CDR1 reads MNHEY; CDR2 reads SVGAGI. Trimming took off 0 bases at V and 2 bases at J, with 8 bases between the two ends. The CDR3 consists of 15 residues.

This chain joins TRBV30 and TRBJ2-7, with D maybe TRBD1 (5 bases). The CDR3 spans 12 residues. V was clipped by 1 base and J by 3 bases, with 7 bases between them. The germline V gene encodes CDR1 GTSNPN and CDR2 SVGIG (reference sequence). CDR3 nucleotides: TGTGCCTGGAGTGAGGGGTTCTACGAGCAGTACTTC. Translating gives CAWSEGFYEQYF.

The chain couples TRBV5-1 to TRBJ1-3; tentative D call: TRBD1 (6 bases). CDR1 and CDR2 from the germline V gene are SGHRS and YFSETQ. The CDR3 covers 14 residues. V was shortened by 2 bases and J by 6 bases, with 12 bases between the two germline ends. As DNA, the CDR3 is TGCGCCAGCAGCTTTGACAGGAGTAAAAACACCATATATTTT. It specifies CASSFDRSKNTIYF.

The chain uses TRBV19 and TRBJ1-3; weak D call: TRBD1 (5 bases). Germline V gene data show CDR1 as LNHDA and CDR2 as SQIVND (reference sequence). V gave up 4 bases and J gave up 0 bases, with 10 bases separating them. The CDR3 is made up of 15 amino acids. The CDR3 DNA reads TGTGCCAGTAGTACTACAGGAGTCTCTGGAAACACCATATATTTT. It translates to CASSTTGVSGNTIYF. The entire variable domain, with the rest obtained from reference TRBV19 and TRBJ1-3, is as follows: DGGITQSPKYLFRKEGQNVTLSCEQNLNHDAMYWYRQDPGQGLRLIYYSQIVNDFQKGDIAEGYSVSREKKESFPLTVTSAQKNPTAFYLCASSTTGVSGNTIYFGEGSWLTVV.

This chain uses TRBV5-1 with TRBJ1-5; TRBD1 agrees at 9 bases. Losses at the gene ends were 3 bases for V and 5 bases for J; bases not matched to a gene: 3. Germline V gives CDR1 SGHRS, CDR2 YFSETQ. CDR3 size: 14 residues. The CDR3 region has the DNA TGCGCCAGCAGCTCCGGACAGGGGCATCAGCCCCAGCATTTT. Translation gives CASSSGQGHQPQHF.

This chain links TRBV9 with TRBJ2-7; D perhaps matches TRBD1 (5 bases). CDR3 size: 12 residues. Trimming removed 5 bases from V and 5 bases from J, with 11 bases in between. Germline loops: CDR1 SGDLS, CDR2 YYNGEE. Here the CDR3 reads CASSLTDDEQYF. CDR3 in DNA: TGTGCCAGCAGTCTGACAGACGACGAGCAGTACTTC.

The V and J genes are TRBV12-5 and TRBJ1-1, with D possibly matching TRBD1 (5 bases). Trimming took 2 bases from V and 3 from J, leaving 10 bases between them. Per germline, CDR1 LGHNT and CDR2 FRNRAP. The CDR3 is 14 amino acids. The CDR3 DNA is TGTGCTAGTGGTTTGAAGGTAGGGGACACTGAAGCTTTCTTT. It translates to CASGLKVGDTEAFF.

This clone was detected once. V gene TRBV9 combines with J gene TRBJ2-3, with D possibly matching TRBD2 (7 bases). This CDR3 is 16 amino acids long. V was trimmed by 4 bases and J by 5 bases, leaving 20 bases between them. The germline gives CDR1 SGDLS, CDR2 YYNGEE. The DNA of the CDR3 is TGTGCCAGCAGCCCGGTTTCGGGGGGCCCTGGAGATACGCAGTATTTT. Translation: CASSPVSGGPGDTQYF. The complete variable domain, with remaining parts taken from reference TRBV9 and TRBJ2-3, reads DSGVTQTPKHLITATGQRVTLRCSPRSGDLSVYWYQQSLDQGLQFLIQYYNGEERAKGNILERFSAQQFPDLHSELNLSSLELGDSALYFCASSPVSGGPGDTQYFGPGTRLTVL.

This chain's CDR3 is CASSLGFYRTSGNTIYF. The CDR3 bases are TGTGCCAGCAGCTTAGGTTTCTACAGGACCTCTGGAAACACCATATATTTT. The chain combines TRBV7-9 with TRBJ1-3; the D gene is possibly TRBD1 (5 bases). V lost 1 base, J lost 0 bases, and 13 bases lay in between. CDR1 SEHNR and CDR2 FQNEAQ come from the germline V gene (reference sequence). The length of the CDR3 is 17 residues.

J is TRBJ2-7 and V is TRBV19; tentative D call: TRBD1 (7 bases). Germline-derived CDR1 and CDR2 are LNHDA and SQIVND (reference sequence). The CDR3 spans 13 residues. With 3 bases removed from V and 6 bases from J, the gap between germline ends came to 12 bases. CDR3 nucleotides: TGTGCCAGTAGTATGGAGGGGGCGTCCGAGCAGTACTTC. Amino acids: CASSMEGASEQYF.

This clone has only one observation. The CDR3 DNA is TGTGCTAGTGGTCAGAGGCAAGATTATAGCAATCAGCCCCAGCATTTT. Amino acids: CASGQRQDYSNQPQHF. The rearrangement joins TRBV12-5 to TRBJ1-5; D not certain. Germline V gene data show CDR1 as LGHNT and CDR2 as FRNRAP. The CDR3 is made up of 16 amino acids. Trimming cost V 5 bases and J 0 bases, with 14 bases left between them.

The chain recombines TRBV11-1 with TRBJ2-3, with 10 bases matching TRBD2. Germline-derived CDR1 and CDR2 are SGHAT and FQDESV (reference sequence). CDR3 size: 17 residues. J gave up 5 bases and V 5 bases, and 13 bases lay outside the gene matches. The CDR3 coding sequence is TGTGCCAGCAGCCGAGGACGAGCGGGAGGGCCGGGAGATACGCAGTATTTT. Protein sequence: CASSRGRAGGPGDTQYF.

The chain joins TRBV10-3 to TRBJ2-2, with 7 bases aligning to TRBD1. The germline CDR1 and CDR2 sequences are ENHRY and SYGVKD. The V gene end was trimmed by 6 bases and the J gene end by 1 base; junction bases not matched to a gene: 8. The CDR3 has 16 residues. The CDR3 DNA sequence: TGTGCCATCAGACAGGGGACCCTTCGGAACACCGGGGAGCTGTTTTTT. Protein product: CAIRQGTLRNTGELFF.

This clone was observed a single time. J is TRBJ1-5 and V is TRBV5-8; D not certain. V was trimmed by 0 bases and J by 3 bases, leaving 7 bases between them. Germline CDR1 reads SGHTS; CDR2 reads YDEGEE. The CDR3 is made up of 14 amino acids. Here the CDR3 reads CASSLDSTNQPQHF. Written as DNA, the CDR3 is TGTGCCAGCAGCTTGGACAGTACCAATCAGCCCCAGCATTTT.

This rearrangement joins TRBV7-9 to TRBJ2-2; unclear D gene. The CDR3 is 16 residues long. Germline CDR1 and CDR2: SEHNR and FQNEAQ (reference sequence). V dropped 5 bases and J dropped 3 bases, with 16 bases sitting between them. Here the CDR3 reads CASSPIPTADTGELFF. DNA for the CDR3: TGTGCCAGCAGCCCTATACCTACGGCGGACACCGGGGAGCTGTTTTTT. Full variable domain (missing parts from reference TRBV7-9 and TRBJ2-2): DTGVSQNPRHKITKRGQNVTFRCDPISEHNRLYWYRQTLGQGPEFLTYFQNEAQLEKSRLLSDRFSAERPKGSFSTLEIQRTEQGDSAMYLCASSPIPTADTGELFFGEGSRLTVL.

J is TRBJ2-5 and V is TRBV29-1, with 8 positions matching TRBD2. The CDR3 extends over 17 amino acids. Losses at the gene ends were 2 bases for V and 6 bases for J; bases not matched to a gene: 17. Germline loops: CDR1 SQVTM, CDR2 ANQGSEA. CDR3 bases: TGCAGCGTTGAACGACCGGGGGGGCCTTTCTTGGTACAGACCCAGTACTTC. As protein: CSVERPGGPFLVQTQYF. Looking up the rest from reference TRBV29-1 and TRBJ2-5 gives the full variable domain: SAVISQKPSRDICQRGTSLTIQCQVDSQVTMMFWYRQQPGQSLTLIATANQGSEATYESGFVIDKFPISRPNLTFSTLTVSNMSPEDSSIYLCSVERPGGPFLVQTQYFGPGTRLLVL.

CDR3 amino acids: CASSQQGTANTEAFF. DNA for the CDR3: TGTGCCAGCAGCCAACAAGGGACAGCCAACACTGAAGCTTTCTTT. The rearrangement uses TRBV4-2 and TRBJ1-1; the match to TRBD1 covers 7 bases. Germline V gives CDR1 LGHNA, CDR2 YNFKEQ. There are 15 residues in the CDR3. The trim removed 2 bases at V and 2 bases at J, leaving 5 bases unmatched.

This clone was detected only once. The J gene is TRBJ1-1, the V gene TRBV19; D uncertain. CDR1 and CDR2 from the germline V gene are LNHDA and SQIVND (reference sequence). CDR3 length: 15 residues. The ends were cut back, 5 bases at V and 10 bases at J, with 23 bases in the middle. CDR3: CASSVHPRRDPVAFF. The CDR3, as DNA: TGTGCCAGTAGTGTTCACCCTAGGAGAGACCCTGTAGCTTTCTTT.

The chain combines TRBV21-1 with TRBJ2-7; TRBD1, the table's D call, was not compared with the DNA. TRBV21-1 is a pseudogene. This CDR3 has 15 residues. The DNA of the CDR3 is TGTGCCAGCAGCAAAACAGGGACAGGGGCCTACGAGCAGTACTTC. Protein sequence: CASSKTGTGAYEQYF.

The CDR3 is CASSGAGTQETQYF. CDR3 sequence (DNA): TGTGCCAGCTCAGGAGCGGGTACACAAGAGACCCAGTACTTC. V usage is TRBV18 and J usage is TRBJ2-5; weak D call: TRBD2 (6 bases). CDR1 and CDR2 from the germline V gene are KGHSH and LQKENI. The CDR3 is made up of 14 amino acids. The V end lost 5 bases, the J end lost 2 bases, and 12 bases lay between the germline ends.

The chain has TRBV27 and TRBJ1-6; a weak D match, TRBD1 (6 bases). The germline gives CDR1 MNHEY, CDR2 SMNVEV (reference sequence). V lost 7 bases and J lost 4, with 8 bases in between. The CDR3 is made up of 13 amino acids. CDR3 amino acids: CASTQGYNSPLHF. CDR3 sequence (DNA): TGTGCCAGCACCCAGGGGTATAATTCACCCCTCCACTTT.

In DNA form, the CDR3 reads TGTGCCAGCAGTACACAGGGGGCTGATGAAAAACTGTTTTTT. Translation gives CASSTQGADEKLFF. This chain links TRBV6-5 with TRBJ1-4, with 9 bases fitting TRBD1. Germline lookup yields CDR1 MNHEY and CDR2 SVGAGI. V lost 5 bases, J lost 6 bases, and 4 bases stayed unmatched. The CDR3 covers 14 residues.

V usage is TRBV6-5 and J usage is TRBJ1-1; D remains unclear. V was cut by 2 bases and J by 7 bases, with 11 bases left in between. CDR1 is MNHEY and CDR2 is SVGAGI in the germline V gene. This CDR3 has 13 residues. The CDR3 is CASSYGGNLEAFF. The CDR3 DNA is TGTGCCAGCAGTTACGGCGGAAACCTTGAAGCTTTCTTT.

The chain employs TRBV6-1 and TRBJ2-7; 9 bases are a match to TRBD2. The CDR3 runs to 17 residues. V shed 3 bases, J shed 0 bases, and the junction held 9 bases outside the gene matches. Germline V gene lookup returns CDR1 MNHNS and CDR2 SASEGT. The CDR3 DNA reads as TGTGCCAGCAGTGATCCCCGACTAGCGGACAGCTCCTACGAGCAGTACTTC. Its protein product is CASSDPRLADSSYEQYF.